This T cell receptor (beta chain) was sequenced for a study of blood T cell repertoires in COVID-19. Study-level background: Researchers got acute and convalescent COVID-19 samples from the United States, Italy and Spain. T cells, B-cell-depleted T cells, or PBMCs supplied cDNA or gDNA.

Data came from immunoSEQ multiplex PCR; TCRdb stores just in-frame clones and leaves some out. This sample has 250,000 to 300,000 clones, with about 87% found just once. This CDR3 comprises 17 residues. V gave up 0 bases and J gave up 3 bases; unmatched junction bases: 8. The V gene's germline CDR1 is LGHDT and CDR2 YNNKEL (reference sequence). The TCR comes from a woman in her 50s with COVID-19, enrolled during active disease. Specimen: peripheral blood. V usage is TRBV3-1 (or the pseudogene TRBV3-2) and J usage is TRBJ1-1, with TRBD1 matching over 9 bases. This chain's CDR3 is CASSQDPRWDRDTEAFF. CDR3 coding DNA: TGTGCCAGCAGCCAAGATCCAAGGTGGGACAGGGACACTGAAGCTTTCTTT.